Listed below are T cell receptor beta chains from one sample, sequenced in a study of blood T cell repertoires in COVID-19. Sequencing was performed with immunoSEQ multiplex PCR; in TCRdb, only in-frame clones are kept and a portion is missing. The sample gives 200,000 to 300,000 clones, 65% to 90% of which show up once; about 1.7% is in the top ten. The sequencing input was PBMCs or T cells enriched from blood (not recorded which). The receptors stem from a man aged 35 to 55 who had recovered from COVID-19. Both conserved end residues are part of each CDR3. The D gene is left open where the match is weak. Clone size is shown for a subset of rows, as once, few, many or a class of expanded clone.

V gene: TRBV12-5
clone size: -
J gene: TRBJ1-1
D gene: -
CDR3 DNA: TGTGCTAGTGGTTTCGGGGGGGCTTTCTTT
CDR3 protein: CASGFGGAFF

V gene: TRBV7-9
clone size: -
J gene: TRBJ2-7
D gene: -
CDR3 DNA: TGTGCCAGCAGCTTAGAGAGCTACGAGCAGTACTTC
CDR3 protein: CASSLESYEQYF

V gene: TRBV7-9
clone size: -
J gene: TRBJ2-1
D gene: -
CDR3 DNA: TGTGCCAGCAGCCCCCCGGACAGCTCCTACAATGAGCAGTTCTTC
CDR3 protein: CASSPPDSSYNEQFF

V gene: TRBV21-1
clone size: -
J gene: TRBJ2-4
D gene: -
CDR3 DNA: TGTGCCAGCGAAACTGATACCCTAGCCAAAAACATTCAGTACTTC
CDR3 protein: CASETDTLAKNIQYF

V gene: TRBV28
clone size: -
J gene: TRBJ2-2
D gene: -
CDR3 DNA: TGTGCCAGCAGTCAGGACAGCACCGGGGAGCTGTTTTTT
CDR3 protein: CASSQDSTGELFF

V gene: TRBV19
clone size: -
J gene: TRBJ1-2
D gene: TRBD1
CDR3 DNA: TGTGCCAGTAGTAAAGGGGGCTCGAGCTACACCTTC
CDR3 protein: CASSKGGSSYTF

V gene: TRBV7-2
clone size: -
J gene: TRBJ1-1
D gene: TRBD1
CDR3 DNA: TGTGCCAGCAGCAACAGGGGGGGCACTGAAGCTTTCTTT
CDR3 protein: CASSNRGGTEAFF

V gene: TRBV6-5
clone size: -
J gene: TRBJ1-5
D gene: -
CDR3 DNA: TGTGCCAGCAGGGGGGGTATCTTTAATCAGCCCCAGCATTTT
CDR3 protein: CASRGGIFNQPQHF

V gene: TRBV11-2
clone size: once
J gene: TRBJ1-2
D gene: TRBD1
CDR3 DNA: TGTGCCAGCAGCCTTGGACAGGGAGGCTATGGCTACACCTTC
CDR3 protein: CASSLGQGGYGYTF

V gene: TRBV7-9
clone size: -
J gene: TRBJ2-3
D gene: -
CDR3 DNA: TGTGCCAGCAGCTTAGGGCAGTGGCCCACGATGGTGGCAGATACGCAGTATTTT
CDR3 protein: CASSLGQWPTMVADTQYF

V gene: TRBV27
clone size: -
J gene: TRBJ2-2
D gene: TRBD1
CDR3 DNA: TGTGCCAGCACGAGGACAGGGGGCACCGGGGAGCTGTTTTTT
CDR3 protein: CASTRTGGTGELFF

V gene: TRBV5-1
clone size: -
J gene: TRBJ2-5
D gene: -
CDR3 DNA: TGCGCCAGCAGCCCCCCGGGAGAGACCCAGTACTTC
CDR3 protein: CASSPPGETQYF

V gene: TRBV11-3
clone size: -
J gene: TRBJ2-7
D gene: -
CDR3 DNA: TGTGCCAGCAGCCCAGGAACGAGTGCCTCCTACGAGCAGTACTTC
CDR3 protein: CASSPGTSASYEQYF

V gene: TRBV14
clone size: once
J gene: TRBJ1-2
D gene: -
CDR3 DNA: TGTGCCAGCAGCCAAGATCAGGGTGGCTACACCTTC
CDR3 protein: CASSQDQGGYTF

V gene: TRBV7-2
clone size: -
J gene: TRBJ1-2
D gene: TRBD1
CDR3 DNA: TGTGCCAGCAGCTTAGGACAGGGGATAGGACTTAACTATGGCTACACCTTC
CDR3 protein: CASSLGQGIGLNYGYTF

V gene: TRBV2
clone size: -
J gene: TRBJ2-7
D gene: -
CDR3 DNA: TGTGCCAGCACTTCGGTCAAGAACAGCAGCTCCTACGAGCAGTACTTC
CDR3 protein: CASTSVKNSSSYEQYF

V gene: TRBV7-8
clone size: few
J gene: TRBJ1-5
D gene: TRBD1
CDR3 DNA: TGTGCCAGCAGCTTGTCGGGACAGCCGAGGCCCCAGCATTTT
CDR3 protein: CASSLSGQPRPQHF

V gene: TRBV4-1
clone size: -
J gene: TRBJ2-3
D gene: TRBD2
CDR3 DNA: TGCGCCAGCAGCCTTCGCGGGGGGCAGGCCCCACATTTGCAGTATTTT
CDR3 protein: CASSLRGGQAPHLQYF

V gene: TRBV6-1
clone size: -
J gene: TRBJ1-5
D gene: -
CDR3 DNA: TGTGCCAGCAGTGAACTACGGTTACAGACCAATCAGCCCCAGCATTTT
CDR3 protein: CASSELRLQTNQPQHF

V gene: TRBV27
clone size: -
J gene: TRBJ2-5
D gene: -
CDR3 DNA: TGTGCCAGCACCGCTTACAGGGCCCAAGAGACCCAGTACTTC
CDR3 protein: CASTAYRAQETQYF

V gene: TRBV7-2
clone size: -
J gene: TRBJ1-1
D gene: -
CDR3 DNA: TGTGCCAGCAGCGTATCTCAGGGGCTGGGCACTGAAGCTTTCTTT
CDR3 protein: CASSVSQGLGTEAFF

V gene: TRBV30
clone size: -
J gene: TRBJ2-7
D gene: TRBD1
CDR3 DNA: TGTGCCTGGAGACCAGGGGGCAACTACGAGCAGTACTTC
CDR3 protein: CAWRPGGNYEQYF

V gene: TRBV14
clone size: -
J gene: TRBJ1-2
D gene: -
CDR3 DNA: TGTGCCAGCAGCGGGGGGTCTGGCTATGGCTACACCTTC
CDR3 protein: CASSGGSGYGYTF

V gene: TRBV19
clone size: -
J gene: TRBJ2-1
D gene: TRBD1
CDR3 DNA: TGTGCCAGTAGTATAGCATTCGAACAGGGGGTGGATGAGCAGTTCTTC
CDR3 protein: CASSIAFEQGVDEQFF

V gene: TRBV11-2
clone size: -
J gene: TRBJ2-3
D gene: TRBD2
CDR3 DNA: TGTGCCAGCAGCTCGGGGACTAGCGGGACTGGAGATACGCAGTATTTT
CDR3 protein: CASSSGTSGTGDTQYF

V gene: TRBV18
clone size: -
J gene: TRBJ1-2
D gene: TRBD1
CDR3 DNA: TGTGCCAGCTCACCGGATTCCGGGACAGGGTTCCACTATGGCTACACCTTC
CDR3 protein: CASSPDSGTGFHYGYTF

V gene: TRBV5-4
clone size: -
J gene: TRBJ1-1
D gene: TRBD1
CDR3 DNA: TGTGCCAGCAGCTTCGCGGACGACAGGGGGTCAGCTTTCTTT
CDR3 protein: CASSFADDRGSAFF

V gene: TRBV6-4
clone size: -
J gene: TRBJ2-6
D gene: -
CDR3 DNA: TGTGCCAGCAGTGACTCGAGACAATCAGGGGCCAACGTCCTGACTTTC
CDR3 protein: CASSDSRQSGANVLTF

V gene: TRBV28
clone size: -
J gene: TRBJ2-3
D gene: -
CDR3 DNA: TGTGCCAGCAGTTCCTTTTGGTCCCAGAGCACAGATACGCAGTATTTT
CDR3 protein: CASSSFWSQSTDTQYF

V gene: TRBV30
clone size: -
J gene: TRBJ1-2
D gene: TRBD1
CDR3 DNA: TGTGCCTGGAGTGCAGGGGGCCATGGCTACACCTTC
CDR3 protein: CAWSAGGHGYTF

V gene: TRBV3-1/TRBV3-2
clone size: -
J gene: TRBJ2-5
D gene: -
CDR3 DNA: TGTGCCAGCAGCCAAGGTCCCGAAGAGACCCAGTACTTC
CDR3 protein: CASSQGPEETQYF

V gene: TRBV19
clone size: -
J gene: TRBJ2-7
D gene: -
CDR3 DNA: TGTGCCAGTAGAGACAGACGTATGAGCTCCTACGAGCAGTACTTC
CDR3 protein: CASRDRRMSSYEQYF

V gene: TRBV7-9
clone size: -
J gene: TRBJ1-5
D gene: -
CDR3 DNA: TGTGCCAGCAGCGGAAAGGGAGTCGACGGGGATCAGCCCCAGCATTTT
CDR3 protein: CASSGKGVDGDQPQHF

V gene: TRBV6-5
clone size: -
J gene: TRBJ1-2
D gene: -
CDR3 DNA: TGTGCCAGTGTGTGGAGAACTTCTACTCAATATGGCTACACCTTC
CDR3 protein: CASVWRTSTQYGYTF

V gene: TRBV19
clone size: -
J gene: TRBJ1-5
D gene: -
CDR3 DNA: TGTGCCAGTATCTCCAGGTCTCTCGATCAGCCCCAGCATTTT
CDR3 protein: CASISRSLDQPQHF

V gene: TRBV4-1
clone size: -
J gene: TRBJ2-7
D gene: -
CDR3 DNA: TGCGCCAGCAGCCAACGAAACAGCCCCGGCTACGAGCAGTACTTC
CDR3 protein: CASSQRNSPGYEQYF

V gene: TRBV5-1
clone size: -
J gene: TRBJ1-1
D gene: TRBD1
CDR3 DNA: TGCGCCAGCAGCTTCGGGACAGTGAACACTGAAGCTTTCTTT
CDR3 protein: CASSFGTVNTEAFF

V gene: TRBV7-2
clone size: -
J gene: TRBJ2-5
D gene: -
CDR3 DNA: TGTGCCAGCAGCTTAGACCCAAGGGACATCTTACGAGAGACCCAGTACTTC
CDR3 protein: CASSLDPRDILRETQYF

V gene: TRBV7-9
clone size: -
J gene: TRBJ1-4
D gene: -
CDR3 DNA: TGTGCCAGCAGCTTTCCCAGGAACGGCATTAATGAAAAACTGTTTTTT
CDR3 protein: CASSFPRNGINEKLFF

V gene: TRBV5-8
clone size: -
J gene: TRBJ2-1
D gene: TRBD2
CDR3 DNA: TGTGCCAGCACCCTCGGGACTAGCGAGTACAATGAGCAGTTCTTC
CDR3 protein: CASTLGTSEYNEQFF

V gene: TRBV5-6
clone size: -
J gene: TRBJ1-2
D gene: -
CDR3 DNA: TGTGCCAGCAGATACAGTAACTATGGCTACACCTTC
CDR3 protein: CASRYSNYGYTF

V gene: TRBV19
clone size: once
J gene: TRBJ2-5
D gene: TRBD2
CDR3 DNA: TGTGCCAGTAGTGTAAGGACTAGCGGGGTGGGGGAGACCCAGTACTTC
CDR3 protein: CASSVRTSGVGETQYF

V gene: TRBV6-6
clone size: -
J gene: TRBJ1-2
D gene: -
CDR3 DNA: TGTGCCAGCAGTTACGCCCCAGTTTTTAATAACTATGGCTACACCTTC
CDR3 protein: CASSYAPVFNNYGYTF

V gene: TRBV30
clone size: -
J gene: TRBJ1-6
D gene: -
CDR3 DNA: TGTGCCTGGACCGTGGCAAACGATTCACCCCTCCACTTT
CDR3 protein: CAWTVANDSPLHF

V gene: TRBV4-1
clone size: -
J gene: TRBJ1-1
D gene: -
CDR3 DNA: TGCGCCAGCAGCCAGTGGGCTGGGAACACTGAAGCTTTCTTT
CDR3 protein: CASSQWAGNTEAFF

V gene: TRBV12-3/TRBV12-4
clone size: -
J gene: TRBJ2-1
D gene: -
CDR3 DNA: TGTGCCAGCGGGGAGTCACTAGAGCAGTTCTTC
CDR3 protein: CASGESLEQFF

V gene: TRBV7-9
clone size: -
J gene: TRBJ2-3
D gene: -
CDR3 DNA: TGTGCCAGCAGCCGCGACCTAGAACCAGATACGCAGTATTTT
CDR3 protein: CASSRDLEPDTQYF

V gene: TRBV27
clone size: -
J gene: TRBJ1-4
D gene: TRBD1
CDR3 DNA: TGTGCCAGCAGTTTAGGTACAGGGGTTGCAACTAATGAAAAACTGTTTTTT
CDR3 protein: CASSLGTGVATNEKLFF

V gene: TRBV4-2
clone size: -
J gene: TRBJ1-1
D gene: -
CDR3 DNA: TGTGCCAGCAGCCAGGACCTGGGGGCCAGGTCTGAAGCTTTCTTT
CDR3 protein: CASSQDLGARSEAFF

V gene: TRBV9
clone size: -
J gene: TRBJ2-7
D gene: TRBD1
CDR3 DNA: TGTGCCAGCAGCGAGCCCGGACAGGGTCCGACCTACGAGCAGTACTTC
CDR3 protein: CASSEPGQGPTYEQYF

V gene: TRBV6-6
clone size: -
J gene: TRBJ1-4
D gene: -
CDR3 DNA: TGTGCCAGCAGTCGACGACCCTCGGCGGTAACTAATGAAAAACTGTTTTTT
CDR3 protein: CASSRRPSAVTNEKLFF

V gene: TRBV3-1/TRBV3-2
clone size: -
J gene: TRBJ1-2
D gene: -
CDR3 DNA: TGTGCCAGCAGCCAAGAGTCAGGGAACTATGGCTACACCTTC
CDR3 protein: CASSQESGNYGYTF

V gene: TRBV13
clone size: -
J gene: TRBJ2-5
D gene: TRBD2
CDR3 DNA: TGTGCCAGCAGCTTGCCCTTACCGGGACTAGCGGGACAGGGCCAAGAGACCCAGTACTTC
CDR3 protein: CASSLPLPGLAGQGQETQYF

V gene: TRBV5-4
clone size: -
J gene: TRBJ2-3
D gene: TRBD2
CDR3 DNA: TGTGCCTCCAGCAGTTCTAGCGGATACACAGATACGCAGTATTTT
CDR3 protein: CASSSSSGYTDTQYF

V gene: TRBV5-1
clone size: few
J gene: TRBJ1-1
D gene: -
CDR3 DNA: TGCGCCAGCAGCTACAATCGGGGTCGAGGCGGCACTGAAGCTTTCTTT
CDR3 protein: CASSYNRGRGGTEAFF

V gene: TRBV27
clone size: -
J gene: TRBJ2-1
D gene: TRBD1
CDR3 DNA: TGTGCCAGCAGTATGGGACAGGGTACCTACAATGAGCAGTTCTTC
CDR3 protein: CASSMGQGTYNEQFF